The 16 T cell receptor beta chains presented below share a single source sample, sequenced in a study of CD8 T cells in Susac syndrome. RNA was extracted with the RNeasy kit, and a quantity of about 0.45 to 1 ug was reverse transcribed using random hexamers. Each CDR3 protein is one row after TCRdb ran MiXCR on the immunoSEQ multiplex PCR reads. The repertoire consists of 250,000 to 300,000 distinct CDR3 sequences, with 65% to 90% occurring once and the leading ten covering 0.21%. Sequenced material: CD8+ T cells from PBMCs. These receptors all come from a human donor with multiple sclerosis.

The rearrangement links TRBV11-2 to TRBJ1-3, with D possibly being TRBD1 (5 bases). Germline V gives CDR1 SGHAT, CDR2 FQNNGV. Between the trimmed V and J ends, which lost 5 bases and 4 bases, there was a span of 15 bases. The CDR3 length is 15 residues. Written as DNA, the CDR3 is TGTGCCAGCAGCAATAGGGGTTGGGGCGGAAACACCATATATTTT. As protein: CASSNRGWGGNTIYF.

In nucleotides, the CDR3 is TGTGCCAGTGGGACTAGTGGATACAATGAGCAGTTCTTC. As protein: CASGTSGYNEQFF. The rearrangement joins TRBV6-5 to TRBJ2-1, with 8 bases lining up with TRBD2. Unmatched junction bases numbered 5, after V lost 9 bases and J lost 4 bases. CDR1 and CDR2 (germline): MNHEY, SVGAGI. The CDR3 runs to 13 residues.

The chain recombines TRBV12-3 or TRBV12-4 with TRBJ2-7, with D unresolved. The CDR3 has 15 residues. Trimming pared 2 bases from V and 2 bases from J, leaving 13 bases between. CDR3 nucleotides: TGTGCCAGCAGTTTATGGAGAGACACCACCTACGAGCAGTACTTC. Protein product: CASSLWRDTTYEQYF.

V and J are TRBV27 and TRBJ1-2, with 10 bases aligning to TRBD1. Losses at the gene ends were 3 bases for V and 7 bases for J; bases not matched to a gene: 14. Germline V gene sequence: CDR1 MNHEY, CDR2 SMNVEV (reference sequence). This CDR3 has 17 amino acids. This chain's CDR3 is CASSFKLSLGTGVGYTF. The CDR3 DNA reads TGTGCCAGCAGTTTCAAATTATCCCTCGGGACAGGGGTTGGCTACACCTTC.

V is TRBV20-1 and J is TRBJ1-4; unclear D gene. CDR3 size: 13 residues. V lost 0 bases and J 3 bases, leaving 5 bases between the germline ends. The germline V gene encodes CDR1 DFQATT and CDR2 SNEGSKA (reference sequence). The CDR3 nucleotides read TGCAGTGCTAGAGATGATTCTAATGAAAAACTGTTTTTT. As protein: CSARDDSNEKLFF.

The chain uses TRBV30 and TRBJ2-3; D might be TRBD1 or TRBD2, each matching 5 bases. V lost 0 bases and J 5 bases, leaving 12 bases between the germline ends. CDR1 GTSNPN and CDR2 SVGIG come from the germline V gene (reference sequence). This CDR3 is 14 amino acids long. This CDR3 is CAWSVRRDGDTQYF. CDR3 bases: TGTGCCTGGAGTGTACGCAGGGACGGAGATACGCAGTATTTT. Filled out from reference TRBV30 and TRBJ2-3, the complete variable domain reads SQTIHQWPATLVQPVGSPLSLECTVEGTSNPNLYWYRQAAGRGLQLLFYSVGIGQISSEVPQNLSASRPQDRQFILSSKKLLLSDSGFYLCAWSVRRDGDTQYFGPGTRLTVL.

V is TRBV11-2 and J is TRBJ1-3, with D unclear. The CDR3 loop spans 15 amino acids. Germline V gives CDR1 SGHAT, CDR2 FQNNGV. V lost 0 bases and J lost 0, with 6 bases in between. CDR3 DNA: TGTGCCAGCAGCTTAGAAGAGTACTCTGGAAACACCATATATTTT. Protein: CASSLEEYSGNTIYF.

The chain is built from TRBV27 and TRBJ2-7, with D perhaps matching TRBD1 (6 bases). With 4 bases removed from V and 2 bases from J, the gap between germline ends came to 12 bases. CDR1 MNHEY and CDR2 SMNVEV come from the germline V gene (reference sequence). CDR3 length equals 14 residues. CDR3 region: CASSSWTAAYEQYF. The CDR3 nucleotides are TGTGCCAGCAGTTCGTGGACAGCTGCCTACGAGCAGTACTTC.

The chain uses TRBV29-1 and TRBJ2-3; 11 bases are shared with TRBD2. Trimming at V came to 6 bases and at J to 2 bases, leaving 4 bases not matched to a gene. Germline-derived CDR1 and CDR2 are SQVTM and ANQGSEA. CDR3 size: 14 residues. The CDR3 spells CSVTSGEFTDTQYF. The CDR3 DNA reads TGCAGCGTGACTAGCGGGGAGTTCACAGATACGCAGTATTTT.

V usage is TRBV7-9 and J usage is TRBJ2-1, with D possibly matching TRBD1 (7 bases). Trimming took off 5 bases at V and 2 bases at J, with 13 bases between the two ends. Germline assignment: CDR1 SEHNR and CDR2 FQNEAQ (reference sequence). The CDR3 contains 15 residues. The CDR3 loop is CASSRGTVTYNEQFF. The CDR3 DNA reads TGTGCCAGCAGCCGCGGGACAGTAACCTACAATGAGCAGTTCTTC.

V is TRBV6-4 and J is TRBJ2-2; tentatively, D is TRBD2 (5 bases). Per the germline V gene, CDR1 is MRHNA and CDR2 is SNTAGT. The length of the CDR3 is 16 residues. V lost 0 bases and J lost 1, with 9 bases in between. CDR3 residues: CASSDSSRGNTGELFF. CDR3 DNA sequence: TGTGCCAGCAGTGACTCTAGCCGGGGGAACACCGGGGAGCTGTTTTTT.

This clonotype appeared a few times. The chain recombines TRBV7-6 with TRBJ2-3; D is unresolved. Germline values: CDR1 SGHVS, CDR2 FNYEAQ. Trimming took 0 bases from V and 4 from J, leaving 14 bases between them. The CDR3 runs 16 residues. CDR3 residues: CASSLALQVMADTQYF. For the CDR3, the DNA is TGTGCCAGCAGCTTAGCACTGCAGGTGATGGCAGATACGCAGTATTTT.

The chain employs TRBV25-1 and TRBJ1-5; unclear D gene. CDR3 size: 14 residues. Per the germline V gene, CDR1 is MGHDK and CDR2 is SYGVNS. Trimming took off 8 bases at V and 0 bases at J, with 11 bases between the two ends. This chain's CDR3 is CASSYRGSNQPQHF. The CDR3 DNA reads as TGTGCCAGCTCCTATCGGGGTAGCAATCAGCCCCAGCATTTT. The full variable domain, in which reference TRBV25-1 and TRBJ1-5 provide the parts outside the CDR3, is EADIYQTPRYLVIGTGKKITLECSQTMGHDKMYWYQQDPGMELHLIHYSYGVNSTEKGDLSSESTVSRIRTEHFPLTLESARPSHTSQYLCASSYRGSNQPQHFGDGTRLSIL.

The chain carries TRBV28 and TRBJ2-5, with 14 bases lining up with TRBD2. The CDR3 is 19 residues long. J lost 5 bases, V lost 6 bases, and 17 bases had no gene match. CDR1 and CDR2 (germline): MDHEN, SYDVKM. CDR3 nucleotide sequence: TGTGCCAGCAGCCAACCGGGGACTAGCGGGAGTTTTTTAGGGGAGACCCAGTACTTC. Encoded protein: CASSQPGTSGSFLGETQYF.

The chain uses TRBV7-2 and TRBJ1-1, with 7 bases that match TRBD1. CDR3 size: 15 residues. V lost 5 bases, J lost 0 bases, and 6 bases stayed unmatched. Germline CDR1 SGHTA, CDR2 FQGNSA. The CDR3 reads CASSPTGQMNTEAFF. Here the CDR3 DNA reads TGTGCCAGCAGCCCTACGGGACAGATGAACACTGAAGCTTTCTTT.

This chain connects TRBV19 to TRBJ2-5; TRBD2 matches 9 bases. V lost 5 bases, J lost 5 bases, and 12 bases stayed unmatched. CDR1 and CDR2 from the germline V gene are LNHDA and SQIVND (reference sequence). There are 16 residues in the CDR3. CDR3 DNA: TGTGCCAGTAGTTCTAGACTAGCGGACCTCCGGGAGACCCAGTACTTC. Its translation is CASSSRLADLRETQYF.